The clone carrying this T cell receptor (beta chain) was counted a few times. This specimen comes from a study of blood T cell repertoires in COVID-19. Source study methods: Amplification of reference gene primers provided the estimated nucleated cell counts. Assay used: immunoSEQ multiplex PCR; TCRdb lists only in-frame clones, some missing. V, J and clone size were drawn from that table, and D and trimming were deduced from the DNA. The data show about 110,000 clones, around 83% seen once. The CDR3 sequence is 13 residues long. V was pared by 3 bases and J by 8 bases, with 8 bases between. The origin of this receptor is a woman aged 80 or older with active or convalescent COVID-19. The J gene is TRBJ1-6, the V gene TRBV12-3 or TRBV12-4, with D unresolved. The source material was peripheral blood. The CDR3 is CASSFTTDSPLHF. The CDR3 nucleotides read TGTGCCAGCAGTTTTACCACGGATTCACCCCTCCACTTT.